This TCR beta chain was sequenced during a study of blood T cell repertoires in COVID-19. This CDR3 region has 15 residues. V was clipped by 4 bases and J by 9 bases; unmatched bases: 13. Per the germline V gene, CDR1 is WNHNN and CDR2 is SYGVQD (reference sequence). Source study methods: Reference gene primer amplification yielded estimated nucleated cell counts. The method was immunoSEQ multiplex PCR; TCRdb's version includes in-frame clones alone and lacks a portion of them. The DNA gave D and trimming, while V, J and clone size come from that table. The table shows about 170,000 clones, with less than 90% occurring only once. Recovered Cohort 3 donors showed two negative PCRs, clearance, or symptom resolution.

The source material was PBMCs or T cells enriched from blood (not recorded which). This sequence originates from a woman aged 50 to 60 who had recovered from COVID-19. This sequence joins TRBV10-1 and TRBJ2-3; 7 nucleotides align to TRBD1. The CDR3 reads CASSVGTDIEGTQYF. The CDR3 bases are TGCGCCAGCAGTGTGGGGACAGATATTGAAGGCACGCAGTATTTT.